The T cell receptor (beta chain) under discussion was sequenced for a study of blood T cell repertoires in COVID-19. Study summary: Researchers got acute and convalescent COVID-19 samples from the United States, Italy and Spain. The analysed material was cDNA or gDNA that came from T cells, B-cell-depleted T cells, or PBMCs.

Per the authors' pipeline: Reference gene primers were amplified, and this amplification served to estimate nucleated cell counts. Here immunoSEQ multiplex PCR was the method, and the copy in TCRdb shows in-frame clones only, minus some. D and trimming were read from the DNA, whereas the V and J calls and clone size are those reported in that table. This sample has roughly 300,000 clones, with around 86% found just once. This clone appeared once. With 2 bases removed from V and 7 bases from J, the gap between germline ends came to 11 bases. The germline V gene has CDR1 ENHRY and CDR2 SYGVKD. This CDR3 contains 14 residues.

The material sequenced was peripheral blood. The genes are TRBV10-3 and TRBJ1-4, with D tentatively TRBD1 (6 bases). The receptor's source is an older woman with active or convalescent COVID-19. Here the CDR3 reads CAISEGRGSEKLFF. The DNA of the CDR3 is TGTGCCATCAGTGAGGGCAGGGGAAGTGAAAAACTGTTTTTT.